The 7 T cell receptor beta chains listed next were all sequenced from one sample in a study of blood T cell repertoires in COVID-19. Assay used: immunoSEQ multiplex PCR; TCRdb lists only in-frame clones, some missing. The profile covers fewer than 15,000 clones, with 84% appearing a single time and more than 25% taken by the ten largest. Sequenced material: peripheral blood. These receptors came from a man between 45 and 60 years old with active COVID-19.

This clone was seen only a few times. The chain uses TRBV7-6 and TRBJ2-3; 9 bases are shared with TRBD2. CDR3 length: 17 residues. The V gene end was trimmed by 5 bases and the J gene end by 0 bases; junction bases not matched to a gene: 9. Germline assignment: CDR1 SGHVS and CDR2 FNYEAQ. CDR3 in DNA: TGTGCCAGCAGCCCCTCGGGACTAGCTGCTAGCACAGATACGCAGTATTTT. Amino acids: CASSPSGLAASTDTQYF.

About this clone: The sample contains more than one DNA sequence encoding this CDR3. The chain joins TRBV19 to TRBJ2-3; 10 nucleotides align to TRBD2. CDR1 and CDR2 (germline): LNHDA, SQIVND (reference sequence). The junction had 2 bases not matched to a gene; V was cut back by 1 base and J by 1 base. The CDR3 spans 16 residues. The CDR3 DNA sequence: TGTGCCAGTAGTATAGGGCTAGCGGGAGGCACAGATACGCAGTATTTT. Amino acid sequence: CASSIGLAGGTDTQYF.

The chain is built from TRBV3-1 (or the pseudogene TRBV3-2) and TRBJ2-1, with 7 bases that match TRBD2. Trimming took 1 base from V and 3 from J; bases not matched to a gene: 3. Germline values: CDR1 LGHDT, CDR2 YNNKEL (reference sequence). CDR3 length: 15 residues. The CDR3 DNA sequence: TGTGCCAGCAGCCAAGTGGGACTACACTACAATGAGCAGTTCTTC. Its translation is CASSQVGLHYNEQFF.

The V call is TRBV5-4, the J call TRBJ2-1, with D maybe TRBD2 (5 bases). This CDR3 spans 16 amino acids. CDR1 is SGHNT and CDR2 is YYREEE in the germline V gene (reference sequence). V lost 0 bases and J 6 bases, leaving 16 bases between the germline ends. CDR3 protein: CASSLGSSRRANEQFF. In DNA form, the CDR3 reads TGTGCCAGCAGCTTGGGTTCTAGCAGGCGAGCCAATGAGCAGTTCTTC.

This chain links TRBV6-5 with TRBJ2-3, with 8 bases aligning to TRBD1. The CDR3 totals 15 residues. Germline V gene sequence: CDR1 MNHEY, CDR2 SVGAGI. Trimming removed 6 bases from V and 5 bases from J; junction bases left unmatched: 10. The CDR3 coding sequence is TGTGCCAGCAGGGGACCGGGACAGGCGAAAGATACGCAGTATTTT. Protein sequence: CASRGPGQAKDTQYF.

The sample holds a few counts of this clone. The chain recombines TRBV4-1 with TRBJ2-7; unclear D gene. The CDR3 is made up of 15 amino acids. Trimming stripped 0 bases from V and 0 bases from J, with 9 bases between. Germline CDR1 reads MGHRA; CDR2 reads YSYEKL. In DNA form, the CDR3 reads TGCGCCAGCAGCCAAGAACCACAGCTCTCCTACGAGCAGTACTTC. This codes for CASSQEPQLSYEQYF.

V usage is TRBV27 and J usage is TRBJ2-5; TRBD1 agrees at 7 bases. After removal of 1 base from V and 5 bases from J, the junction contained 13 bases not matched to a gene. CDR1 MNHEY and CDR2 SMNVEV come from the germline V gene (reference sequence). The CDR3 runs 17 residues. The CDR3 region is CASSLYPPQGVGETQYF. CDR3 DNA sequence: TGTGCCAGCAGTTTATACCCACCCCAGGGGGTGGGGGAGACCCAGTACTTC.